These T cell receptor beta chains were read from a single sample in a study of cytomegalovirus exposure and HLA in healthy donors. Repertoires were generated with immunoSEQ multiplex PCR, while TCRdb's copy carries only in-frame clones and drops some. The sample has more than 110,000 clones, 65% to 80% seen once. Sequences were obtained from PBMCs. The receptor set was obtained from a male donor in good health and CMV-seronegative. The CDR3 runs from the conserved cysteine through the conserved F or W.

CDR3aa	v_gene	j_gene
CASSPGQVNTEAFF	TRBV4-2	TRBJ1-1
CASSYSRGQSTEAFF	TRBV6-5	TRBJ1-1
CASSLDRDGEPQHF	TRBV6-1	TRBJ1-5
CASRPGGTEGGNEQFF	TRBV5-1	TRBJ2-1
CASSPSGTVYNEQFF	TRBV14	TRBJ2-1
CASSWRGWDSGTEAFF	TRBV5-1	TRBJ1-1
CASSLGEEYYEQYF	TRBV5-1	TRBJ2-7
CASSPGTGADGYTF	TRBV18	TRBJ1-2
CASSPLRTSTDTQYF	TRBV18	TRBJ2-3
CASSLGGGNTGELFF	TRBV7-3	TRBJ2-2
CASSLVGREGYGYTF	TRBV7-9	TRBJ1-2
CASSPQSNTGELFF	TRBV5-1	TRBJ2-2
CASSLRTGNTIYF	TRBV27	TRBJ1-3
CASRSRDPTYGYTF	TRBV5-8	TRBJ1-2
CASSRQRELAVTDTQYF	TRBV4-2	TRBJ2-3
CASSPDRATHEQYF	TRBV11-3	TRBJ2-7
CASSRTPPTGVDEQYF	TRBV7-7	TRBJ2-7
CASSKVGGDDVLQYF	TRBV21-1	TRBJ2-7
CASSLWSTEAFF	TRBV11-2	TRBJ1-1
CASSLGEYYGYTF	TRBV13	TRBJ1-2
CASTGQGYQTTGELFF	TRBV4-1	TRBJ2-2
CASSDSQGAGELFF	TRBV6-4	TRBJ2-2
CASSQEIQGNRYYEQYF	TRBV4-1	TRBJ2-7
CASSAFSQGYYGYTF	TRBV2	TRBJ1-2
CASSFTGVDEQFF	TRBV5-1	TRBJ2-1
CASRDRRSSGNTIYF	TRBV6-5	TRBJ1-3
CASSVGAGATGETQYF	TRBV9	TRBJ2-5
CASSPIGDYIYETQYF	TRBV11-2	TRBJ2-5
CASSYRGGLYEKLFF	TRBV6-5	TRBJ1-4
CASSQGRGLKETQYF	TRBV4-1	TRBJ2-5
CASKYRGIDEQFF	TRBV7-8	TRBJ2-1
CASGLEALSYGYTF	TRBV12-5	TRBJ1-2
CASSVGKRGGGYTF	TRBV9	TRBJ1-2
CASSSQGRASPLHF	TRBV7-9	TRBJ1-6
CASSPTGNEAFF	TRBV7-9	TRBJ1-1
CASSRDRGGNEQYF	TRBV7-7	.
CASSQVGPVGTSGGETQYF	TRBV4-1	TRBJ2-5
CASSPAGVNQPQHF	TRBV11-2	TRBJ1-5
CASSLKGRGPYEQYF	TRBV5-6	TRBJ2-7
CASSTPQGGQFF	TRBV7-9	TRBJ2-1
CASSIGRKNSGNTIYF	TRBV19	TRBJ1-3
CASLSGYTF	TRBV13	TRBJ1-2
CSVWDRGSPLHF	TRBV29-1	TRBJ1-6
CATSRDTQGRSPLHF	TRBV15	TRBJ1-6
CASSAAGLHEQYF	TRBV4-1	TRBJ2-7
CASSTLAGELNEQFF	TRBV18	TRBJ2-1
CASSSGFPRDTQYF	TRBV19	TRBJ2-3
CASSVTIAGGSDTQYF	TRBV9	TRBJ2-3
CASSPGRTGALSNQPQHF	TRBV4-2	TRBJ1-5
CASSPQAGRRGGELFF	TRBV5-5	TRBJ2-2
CASSGRDSSSEQYF	TRBV4-3	TRBJ2-7
CASSPDMNTEAFF	TRBV5-4	TRBJ1-1
CASSYDGSATQYF	TRBV7-9	TRBJ2-5